Listed below are T cell receptor beta chains from one sample, sequenced in a study of cytomegalovirus exposure and HLA in healthy donors. Here immunoSEQ multiplex PCR was the method, and the copy in TCRdb shows in-frame clones only, minus some. Of about 110,000 clones in the sample, approximately 70% were seen once. Sequenced: PBMCs. These receptors were collected from a man aged 25-45 years in good health and CMV-seronegative. The CDR3 runs from the conserved cysteine through the conserved F or W. The D gene is left open where the match is weak. The listing skips clone size in some rows; elsewhere it reads once, few, many or a size class.

D gene,clone size,V gene,J gene,CDR3 DNA,CDR3 protein
TRBD1,.,TRBV30,TRBJ1-2,TGTGCCTGGGCGGGACAGGGGCGCTTCTATGGCTACACCTTC,CAWAGQGRFYGYTF
.,.,TRBV6-4,TRBJ1-2,TGTGCCAGCAGTTCAGGGGCAGAGTCATCCTATGGCTACACCTTC,CASSSGAESSYGYTF
.,.,TRBV4-3,TRBJ2-2,TGCGCCAGCAGCCAAGAGTTTGCAGGTGAAGGGGCCGGGGAGCTGTTTTTT,CASSQEFAGEGAGELFF
.,few,TRBV10-3,TRBJ1-1,TGTGCCATCAGTGAGAGGCTGACAGGGAACACTGAAGCTTTCTTT,CAISERLTGNTEAFF
TRBD1,few,TRBV2,TRBJ2-6,TGTGCCAGCAACATCGGACAGGGGGCAGGTGGGGCCAACGTCCTGACTTTC,CASNIGQGAGGANVLTF
TRBD1,.,TRBV13,TRBJ2-7,TGTGCCAGCAGCTTGACAGGGGGCTACGAGCAGTACTTC,CASSLTGGYEQYF
.,.,TRBV11-2,TRBJ2-2,TGTGCCAGCAGCCCGCCCGCGGGTACCGGGGAGCTGTTTTTT,CASSPPAGTGELFF
.,.,TRBV12-5,TRBJ1-1,TGTGCTAGTGGTTTGGTCACCGGGATCTGGACTGAAGCTTTCTTT,CASGLVTGIWTEAFF
.,.,TRBV6-1,TRBJ1-6,TGTGCCAGCAGTGAGGTTTTAGATTCACCCCTCCACTTT,CASSEVLDSPLHF
TRBD1,.,TRBV7-9,TRBJ1-3,TGTGCCAGCAGCTCCTGGACAGGGGCTCGATCTGTAAACACCATATATTTT,CASSSWTGARSVNTIYF
TRBD2,.,TRBV18,TRBJ2-2,TGTGCCAGCTCACTTGGACTAGCGGGTTCGAACACCGGGGAGCTGTTTTTT,CASSLGLAGSNTGELFF
TRBD2,few,TRBV4-3,TRBJ2-1,TGCGCCAGCAGCCAAACTAGGGGTAGCGGGTACAATGAGCAGTTCTTC,CASSQTRGSGYNEQFF
.,few,TRBV5-1,TRBJ2-7,TGCGCCAGCAGCTTGGCCCAGCAGGGGGGGCAGTACTTC,CASSLAQQGGQYF
TRBD2,.,TRBV11-2,TRBJ2-1,TGTGCCAGCAGCCCGATCCTGGGAGGGAACAATGAGCAGTTCTTC,CASSPILGGNNEQFF
.,.,TRBV5-1,TRBJ2-7,TGCGCCAGCAGCCAGTATCCAGGTGCGGGGTCCTACGAGCAGTACTTC,CASSQYPGAGSYEQYF
.,.,TRBV28,TRBJ1-2,TGTGCCAGCAGTTCCAATTCTAATGGCTACACCTTC,CASSSNSNGYTF
.,few,TRBV29-1,TRBJ2-1,TGCAGCCTAAAGGGTCTAGCAGCGTACAATGAGCAGTTCTTC,CSLKGLAAYNEQFF
TRBD2,once,TRBV7-2,TRBJ2-3,TGTGCCAGCAGCTCATCACTAGCGGGAGGGACAGATACGCAGTATTTT,CASSSSLAGGTDTQYF
TRBD1,.,TRBV27,TRBJ2-7,TGTGCCAGCAGTTTATACGGGACAGGGAGGGACTACGAGCAGTACTTC,CASSLYGTGRDYEQYF
.,.,TRBV29-1,TRBJ2-7,TGCAGCGTTGGGAAGGACAGCGAGCAGTACTTC,CSVGKDSEQYF
.,.,TRBV7-2,TRBJ2-2,TGTGCCAGCACCCCTCGCCGGGACTTTAACACCGGGGAGCTGTTTTTT,CASTPRRDFNTGELFF
TRBD2,few,TRBV11-2,TRBJ2-3,TGTGCCAGCAGCCCCCGCCGTGGGGGGGAATCGCAGTATTTT,CASSPRRGGESQYF